The 32 T cell receptor beta chains below all came from one sample that was sequenced in a study of cytomegalovirus exposure and HLA in healthy donors. The study ran its PCR with 60 Vbeta and 13 Jbeta primers. Using immunoSEQ multiplex PCR, the repertoire was profiled, and TCRdb retains in-frame clones only, with some absent. The sample consists of 150,000 to 180,000 clones, approximately 86% of them appearing once. Input material: PBMCs. These receptors all stem from a woman aged 50 to 65 in good health and CMV-seropositive.

The table lists this clone with a count of one. This chain uses TRBV27 with TRBJ1-4; a weak D match, TRBD1 (6 bases). Trimming stripped 6 bases from V and 4 bases from J, with 15 bases between. Looked up from germline, CDR1 is MNHEY and CDR2 is SMNVEV (reference sequence). This CDR3 has 15 residues. CDR3: CASSLGGAVNEKLFF. The CDR3 DNA is TGTGCCAGCAGCTTAGGGGGGGCCGTTAATGAAAAACTGTTTTTT.

V gene TRBV7-2 combines with J gene TRBJ2-1, with 9 bases that match TRBD1. With 2 bases clipped from V and 2 bases from J, the junction kept 1 base outside the gene matches. The length of the CDR3 is 15 residues. From germline, CDR1 is SGHTA and CDR2 FQGNSA. The CDR3 sequence: CASSLTGGPYNEQFF. CDR3 coding DNA: TGTGCCAGCAGCTTAACAGGGGGCCCCTACAATGAGCAGTTCTTC. The entire variable domain, with the rest obtained from reference TRBV7-2 and TRBJ2-1, is as follows: GAGVSQSPSNKVTEKGKDVELRCDPISGHTALYWYRQSLGQGLEFLIYFQGNSAPDKSGLPSDRFSAERTGGSVSTLTIQRTQQEDSAVYLCASSLTGGPYNEQFFGPGTRLTVL.

The chain combines TRBV7-6 with TRBJ2-2; D is unclear. The V gene's germline CDR1 is SGHVS and CDR2 FNYEAQ. The CDR3 contains 14 residues. Trimming left V 5 bases short and J 3 bases short, with 10 bases between. In nucleotides, the CDR3 is TGTGCCAGCAGCCGTACATATTACACCGGGGAGCTGTTTTTT. Its protein is CASSRTYYTGELFF.

This chain links TRBV27 with TRBJ1-4; D is possibly TRBD1 (6 bases). V was pared by 5 bases and J by 0 bases, with 16 bases between. This CDR3 is built from 17 residues. Germline assignment: CDR1 MNHEY and CDR2 SMNVEV (reference sequence). CDR3 sequence: CASSRRTEVATNEKLFF. The CDR3 DNA is TGTGCCAGCAGTCGAAGGACAGAAGTCGCAACTAATGAAAAACTGTTTTTT. The complete variable domain, with remaining parts taken from reference TRBV27 and TRBJ1-4, reads EAQVTQNPRYLITVTGKKLTVTCSQNMNHEYMSWYRQDPGLGLRQIYYSMNVEVTDKGDVPEGYKVSRKEKRNFPLILESPSPNQTSLYFCASSRRTEVATNEKLFFGSGTQLSVL.

The chain carries TRBV30 and TRBJ1-2, with D uncertain. V gave up 0 bases and J gave up 4 bases, with 12 bases separating them. Germline V gene lookup returns CDR1 GTSNPN and CDR2 SVGIG (reference sequence). The CDR3 spans 14 residues. CDR3 nucleotides: TGTGCCTGGAGTGTACAGTCCCTTACCTATGGCTACACCTTC. It encodes CAWSVQSLTYGYTF.

The J gene is TRBJ1-6, the V gene TRBV27, with TRBD1 matching over 7 bases. J gave up 0 bases and V 8 bases, and 10 bases lay outside the gene matches. The CDR3 has 17 residues. Germline loops: CDR1 MNHEY, CDR2 SMNVEV (reference sequence). CDR3 sequence reads: CASRPGTVSSYNSPLHF. The CDR3 DNA sequence: TGTGCCAGCCGTCCCGGGACAGTGAGCTCCTATAATTCACCCCTCCACTTT.

This chain joins TRBV7-8 and TRBJ2-3; no reliable D call. Germline V gene sequence: CDR1 SGHVS, CDR2 FQNEAQ. Trimming took 5 bases from V and 7 from J, leaving 13 bases between them. The CDR3 consists of 13 residues. The CDR3 region has the DNA TGTGCCAGCAGCCCCCGCTTGGAGAATACGCAGTATTTT. Translated, it gives CASSPRLENTQYF.

The rearrangement links TRBV9 to TRBJ2-3; TRBD2 matches at 8 bases. The junction had 9 bases not matched to a gene; V was cut back by 6 bases and J by 3 bases. This CDR3 region has 15 residues. Germline CDR1 SGDLS, CDR2 YYNGEE. The CDR3 nucleotides read TGTGCCAGCAAGCCGACGGGGGGGACGACAGATACGCAGTATTTT. Translating gives CASKPTGGTTDTQYF.

The chain links TRBV25-1 to TRBJ2-1; D is possibly TRBD1 (5 bases). The germline V gene encodes CDR1 MGHDK and CDR2 SYGVNS. The CDR3 sequence is 11 residues long. V was cut by 8 bases and J by 7 bases, with 9 bases left in between. The CDR3 region is CASSRGNEQFF. In DNA form, the CDR3 reads TGTGCCAGCTCAAGGGGTAATGAGCAGTTCTTC.

This clone was observed a few times. The J gene is TRBJ1-6, the V gene TRBV6-6; D unclear. Per the germline V gene, CDR1 is MNHNY and CDR2 is SVGAGI (reference sequence). There are 14 residues in the CDR3. With 7 bases removed from V and 7 bases from J, the gap between germline ends came to 14 bases. The CDR3 here is CASTSNGANSPLHF. The CDR3 nucleotides read TGTGCCAGCACCTCGAATGGTGCGAATTCACCCCTCCACTTT.

The sample holds a few counts of this clone. The chain couples TRBV5-1 to TRBJ1-1; D unresolved. This CDR3 is 14 amino acids long. Trimming left V 1 base short and J 1 base short, with 8 bases between. In germline, CDR1 is SGHRS, CDR2 YFSETQ. The CDR3 DNA is TGCGCCAGCAGCTTGAGTGGCCAGAACACTGAAGCTTTCTTT. Encoded protein: CASSLSGQNTEAFF.

This chain uses TRBV14 with TRBJ1-2; D possibly corresponds to TRBD1 (5 bases). The CDR3 has 13 amino acids. From germline, CDR1 is SGHDN and CDR2 FVKESK. V was clipped by 3 bases and J by 10 bases, with 15 bases between them. The CDR3 here is CASSHLSRGDYTF. In nucleotides, the CDR3 is TGTGCCAGCAGCCACCTATCACGGGGGGACTACACCTTC.

The gene calls are TRBV4-2 and TRBJ2-3, with D tentatively TRBD1 (5 bases). This CDR3 has 16 residues. Germline lookup yields CDR1 LGHNA and CDR2 YNFKEQ. The V and J ends lost 0 bases and 0 bases respectively, with 10 bases between them. CDR3 nucleotide sequence: TGTGCCAGCAGCCAAGAAAGGGCAGGGAGCACAGATACGCAGTATTTT. Translating gives CASSQERAGSTDTQYF.

This chain connects TRBV5-1 to TRBJ2-2; no firm D call. The CDR3 length is 15 residues. Germline V gives CDR1 SGHRS, CDR2 YFSETQ. V shed 4 bases and J shed 0 bases, with 10 bases lying between them. The CDR3 DNA sequence: TGCGCCAGCAGCCCCCGACTTACGAACACCGGGGAGCTGTTTTTT. Amino acid sequence: CASSPRLTNTGELFF.

The chain employs TRBV19 and TRBJ2-2, with D perhaps TRBD2 (5 bases). CDR1 and CDR2 (germline): LNHDA, SQIVND (reference sequence). Trimming cost V 1 base and J 2 bases, with 11 bases left between them. The CDR3 has 16 residues. The CDR3 spells CASSIAGLPNTGELFF. CDR3 in DNA: TGTGCCAGTAGTATAGCGGGGTTACCTAACACCGGGGAGCTGTTTTTT.

The chain uses TRBV30 and TRBJ1-5; tentatively, D is TRBD1 (6 bases). V was pared by 0 bases and J by 4 bases, with 16 bases between. The CDR3 spans 16 residues. The germline CDR1 and CDR2 sequences are GTSNPN and SVGIG (reference sequence). The CDR3 sequence is CAWSVKIPQGNQPQHF. The DNA of the CDR3 is TGTGCCTGGAGTGTAAAAATTCCTCAGGGGAATCAGCCCCAGCATTTT.

This chain links TRBV10-3 with TRBJ1-3; maybe TRBD1 (5 bases). V dropped 10 bases and J dropped 3 bases, with 22 bases sitting between them. Looked up from germline, CDR1 is ENHRY and CDR2 is SYGVKD. This CDR3 contains 16 residues. The CDR3 sequence: CATSGVFRAGGNTIYF. In DNA form, the CDR3 reads TGTGCCACCAGCGGCGTATTCAGGGCCGGTGGAAACACCATATATTTT.

Turning to this clone: A read error may account for a junction end that differs from germline. The V call is TRBV2, the J call TRBJ2-7; a weak D match, TRBD1 (7 bases). The CDR3 extends over 12 amino acids. Germline V CDR1 and CDR2: SNHLY, FYNNEI. The CDR3 protein is CASAPRRDSSDF. CDR3 sequence (DNA): TGTGCCAGCGCCCCCAGGCGGGACAGTAGTGACTTC.

V is TRBV19 and J is TRBJ2-7, with 9 bases matching TRBD1. This CDR3 spans 14 amino acids. Per germline, CDR1 LNHDA and CDR2 SQIVND (reference sequence). J was trimmed by 4 bases and V by 8 bases; bases with no gene match: 9. The CDR3 coding sequence is TGTGCCAGTGCTATGGGGACAGGGCCTTACGAGCAGTACTTC. Protein product: CASAMGTGPYEQYF.

The chain couples TRBV27 to TRBJ1-2; D is perhaps TRBD1 (5 bases). CDR3 length: 13 residues. V shed 3 bases and J shed 6 bases, with 11 bases lying between them. CDR1 is MNHEY and CDR2 is SMNVEV in the germline V gene (reference sequence). CDR3 DNA: TGTGCCAGCAGTTTTGGGGGGGTGGATGGCTACACCTTC. Encoded protein: CASSFGGVDGYTF.

This chain connects TRBV2 to TRBJ2-1; 10 nucleotides align to TRBD2. The V segment lost 3 bases and the J segment 5 bases; nucleotides outside the gene matches: 7. Germline CDR1 reads SNHLY; CDR2 reads FYNNEI. The CDR3 consists of 16 residues. CDR3 sequence (DNA): TGTGCCAGCAGTGAGTTCCTAGCGGGGGATCACAATGAGCAGTTCTTC. It is translated as CASSEFLAGDHNEQFF.

This chain links TRBV20-1 with TRBJ2-5; 7 bases agree with TRBD2. J gave up 11 bases and V 5 bases, and 8 bases lay outside the gene matches. Germline CDR1 and CDR2: DFQATT and SNEGSKA (reference sequence). CDR3 length: 11 amino acids. The CDR3 DNA reads as TGCAGTGCTGCCCGGGGGGTTGAGCAGTACTTC. Protein product: CSAARGVEQYF.

V gene TRBV30 combines with J gene TRBJ2-6; D is undetermined. CDR3 length equals 17 residues. Trimming took 0 bases from V and 0 from J, leaving 12 bases between them. Germline V gives CDR1 GTSNPN, CDR2 SVGIG (reference sequence). The DNA of the CDR3 is TGTGCCTGGAGTGTTGGTCTGAGCCCCTCTGGGGCCAACGTCCTGACTTTC. It is translated as CAWSVGLSPSGANVLTF.

This chain connects TRBV7-2 to TRBJ1-5; D gene unclear. Trimming cost V 1 base and J 6 bases, with 7 bases left between them. The CDR3 spans 13 residues. Per germline, CDR1 SGHTA and CDR2 FQGNSA. CDR3 protein: CASSLVSGQPQHF. The CDR3, as DNA: TGTGCCAGCAGCTTAGTGTCGGGTCAGCCCCAGCATTTT.

J is TRBJ1-1 and V is TRBV20-1, with TRBD1 as a possible D gene (6 bases). This CDR3 has 11 amino acids. Germline CDR1 DFQATT, CDR2 SNEGSKA (reference sequence). Deletions cut 2 bases from V and 6 bases from J, with 7 bases between. The CDR3 spells CSARKGAEAFF. DNA of the CDR3: TGCAGTGCTAGAAAGGGGGCTGAAGCTTTCTTT.

This clone was picked up a small number of times. V and J are TRBV4-3 and TRBJ1-6; D might be TRBD1 (5 bases). Trimming removed 0 bases at V and 10 bases at J, with 13 bases between. Germline CDR1 is LGHNA and CDR2 is YSLEER. This CDR3 region has 15 residues. CDR3 amino acids: CASSQDQGRNSPLHF. DNA for the CDR3: TGCGCCAGCAGCCAAGATCAGGGTAGGAACTCACCCCTCCACTTT.

The rearrangement uses TRBV9 and TRBJ1-2, with D tentatively TRBD1 (6 bases). Trimming removed 0 bases at V and 4 bases at J, with 13 bases between. CDR1 SGDLS and CDR2 YYNGEE come from the germline V gene. The CDR3 has 15 residues. The CDR3 protein is CASSVASGGVYGYTF. The CDR3 nucleotides read TGTGCCAGCAGCGTAGCCAGCGGGGGCGTCTATGGCTACACCTTC.

This clone appeared once. The chain couples TRBV11-2 to TRBJ2-5, with TRBD1 matching over 7 bases. With V trimmed by 4 bases and J by 8 bases, 13 bases remained unmatched. Germline lookup yields CDR1 SGHAT and CDR2 FQNNGV. The CDR3 has 15 amino acids. The CDR3 sequence: CASSSSHGQGETQYF. DNA of the CDR3: TGTGCCAGCAGCTCCAGCCATGGTCAGGGGGAAACCCAGTACTTC.

The chain recombines TRBV4-3 with TRBJ2-7; tentatively, D is TRBD2 (5 bases). Looked up from germline, CDR1 is LGHNA and CDR2 is YSLEER. Trimming stripped 5 bases from V and 1 base from J, with 12 bases between. The CDR3 runs to 14 residues. CDR3 residues: CASSARRGSYEQYF. In DNA, the CDR3 is TGCGCCAGCAGCGCCCGTCGGGGATCCTACGAGCAGTACTTC.

The rearrangement links TRBV7-3 to TRBJ1-2; perhaps TRBD1 as D (6 bases). Germline V CDR1 and CDR2: SGHTA, FQGTGA. The CDR3 has 15 residues. Trimming took 3 bases from V and 2 from J, leaving 13 bases between them. DNA of the CDR3: TGTGCCAGCAGCTTGGACAGCGGGAGAAACTATGGCTACACCTTC. As protein: CASSLDSGRNYGYTF.

The chain employs TRBV19 and TRBJ2-1; TRBD2 aligns across 7 bases. Germline V gene lookup returns CDR1 LNHDA and CDR2 SQIVND (reference sequence). V lost 3 bases and J lost 2; bases outside the gene matches: 4. The length of the CDR3 is 15 residues. This chain's CDR3 is CASSIRAGAYNEQFF. CDR3 DNA: TGTGCCAGTAGTATTAGGGCGGGGGCCTACAATGAGCAGTTCTTC.

For the CDR3, the DNA is TGTGCCAGCAGTGTGACAGTTCTCGTAGGTCCCCAGCATTTT. It specifies CASSVTVLVGPQHF. The chain joins TRBV27 to TRBJ1-5; the D gene is possibly TRBD1 (5 bases). The CDR3 is made up of 14 amino acids. V was pared by 5 bases and J by 10 bases, with 18 bases between. In germline, CDR1 is MNHEY, CDR2 SMNVEV (reference sequence).